One sample yielded the 17 T cell receptor beta chains listed below, sequenced in a study of cytomegalovirus exposure and HLA in healthy donors. Researchers ran the PCR with 60 Vbeta and 13 Jbeta primers. The table came from immunoSEQ multiplex PCR; TCRdb's copy has only in-frame clones and leaves some out. The repertoire holds around 160,000 clones, with about four fifths as singletons. Material: PBMCs. The origin of the receptors is a male donor in good health and CMV-seropositive.

J is TRBJ2-7 and V is TRBV14; a possible D gene is TRBD2 (5 bases). V was clipped by 1 base and J by 3 bases, with 19 bases between them. The CDR3 consists of 17 residues. Germline CDR1 SGHDN, CDR2 FVKESK. The CDR3, as DNA: TGTGCCAGCAGCCAAGCCCCGCTCGGTAGCGTCAACTACGAGCAGTACTTC. Translated, it gives CASSQAPLGSVNYEQYF. Based on the CDR3 plus reference TRBV14 and TRBJ2-7, the full variable domain is EAGVTQFPSHSVIEKGQTVTLRCDPISGHDNLYWYRRVMGKEIKFLLHFVKESKQDESGMPNNRFLAERTGGTYSTLKVQPAELEDSGVYFCASSQAPLGSVNYEQYFGPGTRLTVT.

The V and J genes are TRBV6-4 and TRBJ1-1; perhaps TRBD1 as D (6 bases). V lost 2 bases and J lost 1, with 11 bases in between. This CDR3 is 15 amino acids long. The germline V gene has CDR1 MRHNA and CDR2 SNTAGT. CDR3 amino acids: CASSDPTGKNTEAFF. CDR3 in DNA: TGTGCCAGCAGTGACCCGACAGGTAAGAACACTGAAGCTTTCTTT.

The chain links TRBV7-8 to TRBJ2-7; TRBD2 matches 11 bases. V lost 11 bases, J lost 5 bases, and 17 bases stayed unmatched. Germline V gene sequence: CDR1 SGHVS, CDR2 FQNEAQ. The CDR3 length is 16 residues. CDR3 DNA sequence: TGTGCCTCTAGCGAGTGGGCCGGGACTAGCGGCAACGAGCAGTACTTC. Its translation: CASSEWAGTSGNEQYF.

The V gene is TRBV6-4, the J gene TRBJ1-1; 7 bases are shared with TRBD1. V dropped 0 bases and J dropped 4; count of bases not matched to a gene: 8. The CDR3 runs to 16 residues. Germline values: CDR1 MRHNA, CDR2 SNTAGT. CDR3 amino acids: CASSDSTGSSGTEAFF. CDR3 DNA sequence: TGTGCCAGCAGTGACTCGACAGGGTCGAGCGGCACTGAAGCTTTCTTT.

V usage is TRBV27 and J usage is TRBJ1-1; 7 nucleotides align to TRBD1. The junction had 11 bases not matched to a gene; V was cut back by 8 bases and J by 2 bases. The CDR3 has 15 residues. Germline V lookup: CDR1 MNHEY, CDR2 SMNVEV (reference sequence). Here the CDR3 DNA reads TGTGCCAGCTACACAGGGGACGCTACAAACACTGAAGCTTTCTTT. Translated, it gives CASYTGDATNTEAFF.

This sequence joins TRBV2 and TRBJ1-2; tentatively, D is TRBD1 (5 bases). CDR1 SNHLY and CDR2 FYNNEI come from the germline V gene. This CDR3 region has 17 residues. V gave up 7 bases and J gave up 0 bases, with 21 bases separating them. CDR3 region: CASTQGRLSRTNYGYTF. CDR3 sequence (DNA): TGTGCCAGCACTCAGGGAAGGTTGAGTAGGACTAACTATGGCTACACCTTC.

The chain has TRBV30 and TRBJ2-7; no definite D call. CDR3 size: 11 residues. The V and J ends lost 6 bases and 5 bases respectively, with 11 bases between them. The germline V gene has CDR1 GTSNPN and CDR2 SVGIG (reference sequence). For the CDR3, the DNA is TGTGCCTGCGGGTTGGCTAACGAGCAGTACTTC. It encodes CACGLANEQYF.

This chain uses TRBV2 with TRBJ1-1, with D perhaps matching TRBD1 (6 bases). V was trimmed by 7 bases and J by 5 bases, leaving 14 bases between them. This CDR3 has 13 amino acids. Germline V gene lookup returns CDR1 SNHLY and CDR2 FYNNEI. This chain's CDR3 is CASKNRVLTEAFF. The CDR3 nucleotides read TGTGCCAGCAAGAACAGGGTATTGACTGAAGCTTTCTTT.

The V call is TRBV4-2, the J call TRBJ1-6; a weak D match, TRBD1 (5 bases). The germline V gene encodes CDR1 LGHNA and CDR2 YNFKEQ. The CDR3 has 22 amino acids. V lost 0 bases, J lost 9 bases, and 33 bases lay in between. CDR3 in DNA: TGTGCCAGCAGCCAAGATGTACCCGAGGGCGGGGGGACCGCCGGGGGGGGTTCACCCCTCCACTTT. Amino acid sequence: CASSQDVPEGGGTAGGGSPLHF.

As concerns this clone: At one end the junction does not follow the germline gene, possibly because of a read error. Other DNA sequences in the same sample also yield this CDR3. The gene calls are TRBV6-5 and TRBJ1-6; D not certain. Germline V lookup: CDR1 MNHEY, CDR2 SVGAGI. This CDR3 comprises 16 residues. The CDR3 DNA follows: TGTGCCAGCAGTTACTCGCGCAGGCCCTATAATTCCCCCCTCCACTTT. As protein: CASSYSRRPYNSPLHF.

CDR3 sequence (DNA): TGTGCCAGCAGCTTAGATGGCAGGGGGCGTTCGGGTTCACCCCTCCACTTT. The encoded protein is CASSLDGRGRSGSPLHF. The chain has TRBV7-2 and TRBJ1-6, with 8 bases identical to TRBD1. V shed 1 base, J shed 9 bases, and the junction held 11 bases outside the gene matches. Germline assignment: CDR1 SGHTA and CDR2 FQGNSA. The CDR3 spans 17 residues.

This clone was found a few times. V is TRBV6-6 and J is TRBJ2-7; D perhaps matches TRBD2 (5 bases). Germline V lookup: CDR1 MNHNY, CDR2 SVGAGI (reference sequence). The CDR3 spans 14 residues. Trimming removed 0 bases from V and 5 bases from J, with 11 bases in between. CDR3 nucleotides: TGTGCCAGCAGTTACTCAGACGGGAAACACGAGCAGTACTTC. Its translation: CASSYSDGKHEQYF.

This clone came up once. The genes are TRBV9 and TRBJ1-2, with D perhaps TRBD1 (5 bases). Trimming shortened V by 1 base and J by 2 bases, and 6 bases separated the two germline ends. Germline CDR1 reads SGDLS; CDR2 reads YYNGEE. The CDR3 has 13 residues. CDR3 nucleotide sequence: TGTGCCAGCAGCGTACAGGGAAACTATGGCTACACCTTC. Protein sequence: CASSVQGNYGYTF.

The chain carries TRBV5-8 and TRBJ2-3; unclear D gene. This CDR3 is 14 amino acids long. Trimming removed 0 bases at V and 4 bases at J, with 9 bases between. CDR1 SGHTS and CDR2 YDEGEE come from the germline V gene. The CDR3 DNA reads TGTGCCAGCAGCTTGGGACATTCATCAGATACGCAGTATTTT. This translates into CASSLGHSSDTQYF.

As regards this clone: The sample contains more than one DNA sequence encoding this CDR3. V and J are TRBV2 and TRBJ1-5, with TRBD1 matching 10 bases. This CDR3 has 14 amino acids. Unmatched junction bases numbered 1, after V lost 6 bases and J lost 2 bases. Germline V gene lookup returns CDR1 SNHLY and CDR2 FYNNEI. CDR3 residues: CASSGTGGNQPQHF. The CDR3 region has the DNA TGTGCCAGCAGCGGGACAGGGGGCAATCAGCCCCAGCATTTT.

This rearrangement joins TRBV2 to TRBJ1-1; D is possibly TRBD1 (5 bases). V lost 3 bases to trimming and J lost 0 bases, with 5 bases between them. The CDR3 spans 13 residues. CDR1 is SNHLY and CDR2 is FYNNEI in the germline V gene. Here the CDR3 DNA reads TGTGCCAGCAGTGAGACAGTGAACACTGAAGCTTTCTTT. Translated, it gives CASSETVNTEAFF.

The rearrangement joins TRBV12-5 to TRBJ1-1; D is unresolved. V was clipped by 0 bases and J by 8 bases, with 13 bases between them. Germline loops: CDR1 LGHNT, CDR2 FRNRAP. The CDR3 is made up of 14 amino acids. The CDR3 reads CASGLVREGLEAFF. The CDR3, as DNA: TGTGCTAGTGGTTTGGTACGAGAGGGCCTAGAAGCTTTCTTT.